This T cell receptor beta chain was observed in a study of blood T cell repertoires in COVID-19. On the study more broadly: Italy, Spain and the United States were the sources of the convalescent and acute COVID-19 samples. Nucleic acid was either cDNA or gDNA, and it came from T cells, B-cell-depleted T cells, or PBMCs.

Libraries were prepared by immunoSEQ multiplex PCR; TCRdb keeps only in-frame clonotypes and omits some of them. The sample yields under 250,000 clones, 85% to 90% seen once. J was trimmed by 7 bases and V by 1 base; bases with no gene match: 5. The CDR3 is 15 amino acids. Germline-derived CDR1 and CDR2 are LGHNA and YSLEER. The chain couples TRBV4-3 to TRBJ2-1, with TRBD2 identical over 9 bases. Sequenced input: peripheral blood. This clonotype was obtained from a man aged 60 to 69 with acute or convalescent COVID-19. CDR3 residues: CASSQASGRLNEQFF. For the CDR3, the DNA is TGCGCCAGCAGCCAAGCCAGCGGGAGGTTAAATGAGCAGTTCTTC.